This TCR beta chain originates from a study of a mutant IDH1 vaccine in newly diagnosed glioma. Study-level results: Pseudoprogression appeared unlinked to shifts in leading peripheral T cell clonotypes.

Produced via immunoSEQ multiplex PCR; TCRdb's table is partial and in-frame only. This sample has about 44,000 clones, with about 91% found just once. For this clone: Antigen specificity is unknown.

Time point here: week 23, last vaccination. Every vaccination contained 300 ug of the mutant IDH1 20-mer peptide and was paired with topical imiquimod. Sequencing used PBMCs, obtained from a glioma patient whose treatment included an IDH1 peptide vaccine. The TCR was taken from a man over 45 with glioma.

The CDR3 region is CAWRDGYRRAYGYTF. The CDR3, as DNA: TGTGCCTGGAGGGACGGGTATAGAAGGGCCTATGGCTACACCTTC. The genes are TRBV30 and TRBJ1-2, with D unresolved. Germline assignment: CDR1 GTSNPN and CDR2 SVGIG (reference sequence). The CDR3 contains 15 residues. Trimming removed 3 bases at V and 4 bases at J, with 18 bases between.